The rows below give T cell receptor beta chains drawn from one sample of a study of T-cell memory formation after mild COVID-19. TCRdb ran MiXCR on the 5' RACE reads and lists one entry per CDR3 protein. The sample includes some 70,000 distinct CDR3 sequences, 15% to 20% of them seen just once. The sequencing sample was made of PBMCs or a T cell subset sorted from them (not recorded which). These TCRs come from an adult woman who had mild COVID-19 (a few samples of this study predate the infection). Cell type and time point are not known. Both conserved end residues are part of each CDR3. Fields, in order: D gene, clone size, J gene, V gene, CDR3 DNA, CDR3 protein. The D gene is left open where the match is weak. For some rows the clone size is stated as once, few or many, or as a class when expanded; others skip it.

-,few,TRBJ2-7,TRBV29-1,TGCAGCGTTGAACTGCCCGGGGGTTCCTACGAGCAGTACTTC,CSVELPGGSYEQYF
TRBD2,few,TRBJ2-7,TRBV7-2,TGTGCCAGCAGCTTAGCGGGACTAGACTACGAGCAGTACTTC,CASSLAGLDYEQYF
-,few,TRBJ1-2,TRBV6-5,TGTGCCAGCAGTTATAGCGGTGGGCCCGCTAACTATGGCTACACCTTC,CASSYSGGPANYGYTF
TRBD1,-,TRBJ2-7,TRBV7-9,TGTGCCAGCAGCGTCAACAGGGGGCGCGAGATTTACGAGCAGTACTTC,CASSVNRGREIYEQYF
-,-,TRBJ1-1,TRBV2,TGTGCCAGCAGTCCCTCGGGGGTCGGGAACACTGAAGCTTTCTTT,CASSPSGVGNTEAFF
TRBD2,few,TRBJ2-1,TRBV27,TGTGCCAGCAGTTCCGGGACTAGCGGGATCCATGAGCAGTTCTTC,CASSSGTSGIHEQFF
-,-,TRBJ1-1,TRBV20-1,TGCAGTGCTAGTGAATGGGGCAACACTGAAGCTTTCTTT,CSASEWGNTEAFF
TRBD1,-,TRBJ2-3,TRBV6-5,TGTGCCAGCAGTCTCACAGGGGGCCCAGGAGATACGCAGTATTTT,CASSLTGGPGDTQYF
TRBD2,-,TRBJ2-1,TRBV6-5,TGTGCCAGCAGTTACGGCACTAGCGGAGTCTACAATGAGCAGTTCTTC,CASSYGTSGVYNEQFF
TRBD1,few,TRBJ2-1,TRBV14,TGTGCCAGCAGCCAAGATTTTCGGACAGGCTACAATGAGCAGTTCTTC,CASSQDFRTGYNEQFF
-,few,TRBJ2-3,TRBV29-1,TGCAGCGTTGAAGATCGGGGGGCCTCCGGGGATACGCAGTATTTT,CSVEDRGASGDTQYF
TRBD2,few,TRBJ2-3,TRBV7-9,TGTGCCAGCAGCCCCTCTAGCGGGGAACTCACAGATACGCAGTATTTT,CASSPSSGELTDTQYF
-,-,TRBJ1-1,TRBV5-1,TGCGCCAGCAGCTTGGATGGGGTGGAGCCTGAAGCTTTCTTT,CASSLDGVEPEAFF
TRBD1,-,TRBJ1-1,TRBV9,TGTGCCAGCAGCGTAGAGGACAGGGGAGTCACTGAAGCTTTCTTT,CASSVEDRGVTEAFF
TRBD2,few,TRBJ2-5,TRBV6-5,TGTGCCAGCGCCACCGGACTAGCGAGGCCTCAAGAGACCCAGTACTTC,CASATGLARPQETQYF
TRBD2,few,TRBJ2-1,TRBV30,TGTGCCTGTAATTGGGAGGGTCCGTATGAGCAGTTCTTC,CACNWEGPYEQFF
-,once,TRBJ2-1,TRBV30,TGTGCCTGGAGTGTAGAGGCCCAAAACTACACTGAGCAGTTCTTC,CAWSVEAQNYTEQFF
-,-,TRBJ1-2,TRBV9,TGTGCCAGCAGCGTAACCGCAGCCACTAACTATGGCTACACCTTC,CASSVTAATNYGYTF
TRBD1,few,TRBJ1-2,TRBV5-5,TGTGCCAGCAGTTTCCGGGACAGCGCTAACTATGGCTACACCTTC,CASSFRDSANYGYTF
TRBD1,-,TRBJ1-6,TRBV27,TGTGCCAGCAGTCCCGGGACAGAACCTAATCATTCACCCCTCCACTTT,CASSPGTEPNHSPLHF
TRBD2,-,TRBJ2-2,TRBV11-2,TGTGCCAGCAGCTTAGGGACTAGCGGGAGGACCGGGGAGCTGTTTTTT,CASSLGTSGRTGELFF
TRBD2,many,TRBJ2-5,TRBV12-3/TRBV12-4,TGTGCCAGCAGTTCCCCTGGACTAGCGGAAGAGACCCAGTACTTC,CASSSPGLAEETQYF
-,-,TRBJ1-2,TRBV10-3,TGTGCCACCTCCTTGAGCGGAGATGGCTACACCTTC,CATSLSGDGYTF
TRBD2,-,TRBJ2-3,TRBV6-5,TGTGCCAGCAGTCGGACTAGCGGGATTGCGGATACGCAGTATTTT,CASSRTSGIADTQYF
-,-,TRBJ2-1,TRBV4-2,TGTGCCAGCAGCCAAGAATGGGAGCGATCCTACAATGAGCAGTTCTTC,CASSQEWERSYNEQFF
-,-,TRBJ2-2,TRBV9,TGTGCCAGCAGCCAAGGAGGCGGTAGACCCGGGGAGCTGTTTTTT,CASSQGGGRPGELFF
TRBD2,few,TRBJ2-7,TRBV4-3,TGCGCCAGCAGCCCCGGAGGGGCGGGAGGCTTCTACGAGCAGTACTTC,CASSPGGAGGFYEQYF
-,-,TRBJ1-4,TRBV7-9,TGTGCCAGCAGCTCAGGGTCCGCTTTAGAAAAACTGTTTTTT,CASSSGSALEKLFF
-,few,TRBJ2-7,TRBV30,TGTGCCTGGAGCGACCCCCCCGCGGGCGAGCAGTACTTC,CAWSDPPAGEQYF
-,-,TRBJ2-3,TRBV14,TGTGCCAGCAGCCGGGGGCCCGACACAGATACGCAGTATTTT,CASSRGPDTDTQYF
-,few,TRBJ2-6,TRBV12-3/TRBV12-4,TGTGCCAGCAGCCTCCCGATCAGACACCGCCCCAGCTCTGGGGCCAACGTCCTGACTTTC,CASSLPIRHRPSSGANVLTF
-,few,TRBJ1-2,TRBV4-1,TGCGCCAGCAGCCAAGAGGCTACAGGGTATGGCTACACCTTC,CASSQEATGYGYTF
-,-,TRBJ2-1,TRBV25-1,TGTGCCAGCGGGGGGCCGGGGAACAATGAGCAGTTCTTC,CASGGPGNNEQFF
-,many,TRBJ2-7,TRBV5-6,TGTGCCAGCAGCTCTCAGGGGTACGAGCAGTACTTC,CASSSQGYEQYF
-,-,TRBJ1-2,TRBV29-1,TGCAGCGTCTTCGCGGCTGGCTACACCTTC,CSVFAAGYTF
TRBD2,few,TRBJ2-3,TRBV12-3/TRBV12-4,TGTGCCAGCAGTCCCGGGACTAGCGCGTTCACAGATACGCAGTATTTT,CASSPGTSAFTDTQYF
TRBD1,-,TRBJ1-2,TRBV7-9,TGTGCCAGCAGCTCACCCCGAGTGGGACAGGGCGAAGTGGGCTACACCTTC,CASSSPRVGQGEVGYTF
TRBD2,few,TRBJ2-1,TRBV4-3,TGCGCCAGCAGCCAATTTGGACTAGCGGGAGTAATTGAGCAGTTCTTC,CASSQFGLAGVIEQFF
-,-,TRBJ2-7,TRBV27,TGTGCCAGCAGTCCCCTGCTAGGGACCCTCTACGAGCAGTACTTC,CASSPLLGTLYEQYF
-,-,TRBJ2-7,TRBV27,TGTGCCAGCAGTCCTCGATCTATCTCCTACGAGCAGTACTTC,CASSPRSISYEQYF
TRBD2,-,TRBJ2-3,TRBV30,TGTGCCTGGAGCCTAGCGGGGACCACAGATACGCAGTATTTT,CAWSLAGTTDTQYF
-,-,TRBJ2-7,TRBV7-9,TGTGCCAGCAGCTTAGCGGGTGGACAGTCCTACGAGCAGTACTTC,CASSLAGGQSYEQYF
-,-,TRBJ2-7,TRBV9,TGTGCCAGCAGCCCATGGGAATCCTACGAGCAGTACTTC,CASSPWESYEQYF
-,-,TRBJ2-1,TRBV29-1,TGCAGCGTTAGGGAGGAAAGCTCCTACAATGAGCAGTTCTTC,CSVREESSYNEQFF
-,-,TRBJ2-1,TRBV6-5,TGTGCCAGCAGTTACTCCCGGGTAAATGAGCAGTTCTTC,CASSYSRVNEQFF
-,-,TRBJ2-1,TRBV29-1,TGCAGCGTTGATACCTACAATGAGCAGTTCTTC,CSVDTYNEQFF
TRBD2,-,TRBJ2-1,TRBV7-9,TGTGCCAGCAGCTTCCTTAGCGGGAGTTCCTACAATGAGCAGTTCTTC,CASSFLSGSSYNEQFF
-,-,TRBJ2-4,TRBV24-1,TGTGCCACCAGTGAGTGGGACGGCCTCAAGAACATTCAGTACTTC,CATSEWDGLKNIQYF
-,few,TRBJ1-2,TRBV5-1,TGCGCCAGCAGCTTGGGATTTGATTTTAACTATGGCTACACCTTC,CASSLGFDFNYGYTF
-,-,TRBJ2-7,TRBV15,TGTGCCACCTCCTCTGGAGCGGGCTCACCCTACGAGCAGTACTTC,CATSSGAGSPYEQYF
-,few,TRBJ2-5,TRBV12-3/TRBV12-4,TGTGCCAGCAGTTTAGCGCGGGAGACCCAGTACTTC,CASSLARETQYF
TRBD1,-,TRBJ1-1,TRBV9,TGTGCCAGCAGCGTAGGACAGGGGGATGTCTTGGACACTGAAGCTTTCTTT,CASSVGQGDVLDTEAFF